This T cell receptor (beta chain) came from a study of CD8+ T cells in alopecia areata. cDNA serving as the sequencing template came from extracted, reverse transcribed RNA. Clones were sequenced by immunoSEQ multiplex PCR, and TCRdb holds only the in-frame ones, with some missing. Of about 110,000 clones listed, 59% are singletons. The CDR3 covers 14 residues. CDR1 and CDR2 (germline): MDHEN, SYDVKM. V was pared by 4 bases and J by 9 bases, with 16 bases between. The origin of this receptor is a human donor in good health. The sequenced material came from CD8+ T cells sorted from blood. This chain uses TRBV28 with TRBJ1-5; D not resolved. The CDR3 DNA reads TGTGCCAGCAGTTCCCTAGACGGGCAGCGGCCCCAGCATTTT. Encoded protein: CASSSLDGQRPQHF.